Listed here are 17 T cell receptor beta chains from one sample, sequenced in a study of T cells in Graves' hyperthyroidism and ophthalmopathy. From RNA transcripts, TCR beta CDR3 regions were amplified. HTBI primers were the set used in a first-round RT-PCR of the TCR CDR3. Each CDR3 protein gets one entry after TCRdb re-called the multiplex PCR reads with MiXCR. Of around 350,000 distinct CDR3 sequences in the sample, roughly 15% are singletons; the top ten hold almost 35%. Sample: blood. The receptors stem from a woman between 25 and 40 years old with Graves' hyperthyroidism that later progressed to Graves' ophthalmopathy.

This clonotype has a handful of counts. The chain couples TRBV20-1 to TRBJ2-7; D remains unclear. This CDR3 region has 13 residues. Germline CDR1 and CDR2: DFQATT and SNEGSKA (reference sequence). Trimming removed 1 base at V and 4 bases at J, with 11 bases between. The CDR3 nucleotides are TGCAGTGCTAGAGTCTACCGGGCGTACGAGCAGTACTTC. Its translation: CSARVYRAYEQYF.

At least ten counts were recorded for this clonotype. The chain combines TRBV6-2 or TRBV6-3 with TRBJ2-5, with TRBD1 as a possible D gene (6 bases). The V end was cut by 10 bases, the J end by 5 bases, with 14 bases between. CDR3 size: 12 residues. CDR1 and CDR2 from the germline V gene are MNHEY and SVGEGT. The CDR3 DNA is TGTGCCACTAAGAAGGGGGATGAGACCCAGTACTTC. It is translated as CATKKGDETQYF.

This clonotype was detected only a few times. The junction departs from the called germline gene at one end, perhaps through a read error. The CDR3 protein is CTSSFQGSRAYNEQFF. In DNA form, the CDR3 reads TGTACCAGCAGTTTTCAGGGAAGTAGGGCCTACAATGAGCAGTTCTTC. This chain links TRBV28 with TRBJ2-1; perhaps TRBD1 as D (5 bases). The germline V gene encodes CDR1 MDHEN and CDR2 SYDVKM. The CDR3 totals 16 residues.

In this sample, this clonotype turned up many times. The V gene is TRBV6-1, the J gene TRBJ1-1; D is unclear. Per germline, CDR1 MNHNS and CDR2 SASEGT. This CDR3 is built from 13 residues. V was shortened by 8 bases and J by 10 bases, with 20 bases between the two germline ends. This CDR3 reads CASLEARAAVAFF. CDR3 bases: TGTGCCAGCCTTGAGGCCCGCGCGGCGGTAGCTTTCTTT.

This clonotype was observed at least ten times. The chain employs TRBV15 and TRBJ1-1; maybe TRBD1 (6 bases). The CDR3 covers 14 residues. The germline gives CDR1 LNHNV, CDR2 YYDKDF (reference sequence). V was cut by 2 bases and J by 1 base, with 8 bases left in between. CDR3 protein: CATSRQGSNTEAFF. Written as DNA, the CDR3 is TGTGCCACCAGCAGACAGGGGTCGAACACTGAAGCTTTCTTT.

At least ten counts were recorded for this clonotype. The rearrangement links TRBV19 to TRBJ2-1, with 11 bases matching TRBD2. V lost 3 bases to trimming and J lost 0 bases; unmatched junction nucleotides: 4. Germline V lookup: CDR1 LNHDA, CDR2 SQIVND (reference sequence). The CDR3 runs 17 residues. The CDR3 coding sequence is TGTGCCAGTAGTATTAGCGGGGGGGAAAGCTCCTACAATGAGCAGTTCTTC. Protein: CASSISGGESSYNEQFF.

In this sample, this clonotype turned up many times. The chain recombines TRBV19 with TRBJ2-3; 12 bases map to TRBD1. Germline V CDR1 and CDR2: LNHDA, SQIVND (reference sequence). The junction had 17 bases not matched to a gene; V was cut back by 4 bases and J by 9 bases. The CDR3 length is 18 residues. The CDR3 reads CASSTEKGQGARLLTQYF. The CDR3 DNA reads TGTGCCAGTAGTACAGAAAAGGGACAGGGGGCGAGACTCCTCACGCAGTATTTT. Based on the CDR3 plus reference TRBV19 and TRBJ2-3, the full variable domain is DGGITQSPKYLFRKEGQNVTLSCEQNLNHDAMYWYRQDPGQGLRLIYYSQIVNDFQKGDIAEGYSVSREKKESFPLTVTSAQKNPTAFYLCASSTEKGQGARLLTQYFGPGTRLTVL.

The chain links TRBV5-8 to TRBJ2-3; TRBD2 aligns across 7 bases. CDR1 is SGHTS and CDR2 is YDEGEE in the germline V gene. V trimming: 6 bases; J trimming: 0 bases; junction bases outside the gene matches: 4. The CDR3 has 14 amino acids. The CDR3 reads CASNLGGSTDTQYF. The CDR3 DNA is TGTGCCAGCAACCTGGGGGGGAGCACAGATACGCAGTATTTT.

This clonotype was detected only a few times. The chain employs TRBV5-1 and TRBJ2-1; 7 bases map to TRBD2. J was trimmed by 6 bases and V by 1 base; bases with no gene match: 10. CDR1 and CDR2 from the germline V gene are SGHRS and YFSETQ. The CDR3 loop spans 16 amino acids. The CDR3 loop reads CASSLSLLGGGNEQFF. The CDR3 region has the DNA TGCGCCAGCAGCTTGAGTCTATTGGGGGGGGGCAATGAGCAGTTCTTC. Looking up the rest from reference TRBV5-1 and TRBJ2-1 gives the full variable domain: KAGVTQTPRYLIKTRGQQVTLSCSPISGHRSVSWYQQTPGQGLQFLFEYFSETQRNKGNFPGRFSGRQFSNSRSEMNVSTLELGDSALYLCASSLSLLGGGNEQFFGPGTRLTVL.

The chain uses TRBV19 and TRBJ1-4; D is undetermined. The CDR3 is 12 amino acids. Germline V gives CDR1 LNHDA, CDR2 SQIVND (reference sequence). Trimming cost V 7 bases and J 4 bases, with 7 bases left between them. The CDR3 sequence is CASTKFNEKLFF. The CDR3 coding sequence is TGTGCCAGTACAAAGTTTAATGAAAAACTGTTTTTT.

This clonotype occurred many times. The chain uses TRBV11-2 and TRBJ2-5, with D perhaps TRBD2 (6 bases). Deletions cut 0 bases from V and 7 bases from J, with 12 bases between. CDR3 length: 14 residues. Germline V gives CDR1 SGHAT, CDR2 FQNNGV. For the CDR3, the DNA is TGTGCCAGCAGCTTAGATGGCGGGATCACGACCCAGTACTTC. Translated: CASSLDGGITTQYF.

This clonotype was seen a few times. The chain combines TRBV27 with TRBJ2-2, with 7 positions matching TRBD2. With V trimmed by 5 bases and J by 1 base, 7 bases remained unmatched. The germline V gene has CDR1 MNHEY and CDR2 SMNVEV (reference sequence). The length of the CDR3 is 16 residues. The CDR3 loop reads CASSPLAGVNTGELFF. CDR3 bases: TGTGCCAGCAGTCCCCTTGCGGGGGTGAACACCGGGGAGCTGTTTTTT.

V is TRBV5-1 and J is TRBJ2-2; TRBD2 agrees at 14 bases. After removal of 4 bases from V and 5 bases from J, the junction contained 7 bases not matched to a gene. The CDR3 has 17 residues. Per the germline V gene, CDR1 is SGHRS and CDR2 is YFSETQ. CDR3: CASSGHGLAGGTGELFF. DNA of the CDR3: TGCGCCAGCAGCGGACACGGACTAGCGGGAGGTACCGGGGAGCTGTTTTTT.

This clonotype was found a few times. This chain connects TRBV20-1 to TRBJ2-1, with a possible D match to TRBD2 (6 bases). Per germline, CDR1 DFQATT and CDR2 SNEGSKA (reference sequence). Trimming stripped 6 bases from V and 6 bases from J, with 15 bases between. The CDR3 contains 13 residues. The CDR3 protein is CSAVSSAANEQFF. CDR3 in DNA: TGCAGTGCCGTGTCTAGCGCAGCCAATGAGCAGTTCTTC.

The gene calls are TRBV7-9 and TRBJ2-1; D may match TRBD1 or TRBD2 (6 bases each). The CDR3 loop spans 15 amino acids. In germline, CDR1 is SEHNR, CDR2 FQNEAQ (reference sequence). Between the trimmed V and J ends, which lost 1 base and 7 bases, there was a span of 14 bases. Here the CDR3 reads CASSLEWQGRNEQFF. CDR3 nucleotides: TGTGCCAGCAGCTTAGAGTGGCAGGGGAGGAATGAGCAGTTCTTC.

This clonotype was detected a few times. CDR3 loop: CASSTYRGTEAFF. CDR3 bases: TGTGCCAGCAGCACATACAGGGGAACTGAAGCTTTCTTT. The gene calls are TRBV7-2 and TRBJ1-1; 7 bases are shared with TRBD1. The CDR3 spans 13 residues. Germline V lookup: CDR1 SGHTA, CDR2 FQGNSA. V lost 5 bases to trimming and J lost 5 bases; unmatched junction nucleotides: 5.

The table lists this clonotype with many counts. The rearrangement links TRBV28 to TRBJ2-5, with 7 nucleotides matching TRBD2. V was pared by 6 bases and J by 4 bases, with 8 bases of the junction left unmatched. Germline V gene sequence: CDR1 MDHEN, CDR2 SYDVKM. The CDR3 is made up of 14 amino acids. The DNA for the CDR3 is TGTGCCAGCAGGACCCATTCTAGCGGAGAGACCCAGTACTTC. Amino acid sequence: CASRTHSSGETQYF.